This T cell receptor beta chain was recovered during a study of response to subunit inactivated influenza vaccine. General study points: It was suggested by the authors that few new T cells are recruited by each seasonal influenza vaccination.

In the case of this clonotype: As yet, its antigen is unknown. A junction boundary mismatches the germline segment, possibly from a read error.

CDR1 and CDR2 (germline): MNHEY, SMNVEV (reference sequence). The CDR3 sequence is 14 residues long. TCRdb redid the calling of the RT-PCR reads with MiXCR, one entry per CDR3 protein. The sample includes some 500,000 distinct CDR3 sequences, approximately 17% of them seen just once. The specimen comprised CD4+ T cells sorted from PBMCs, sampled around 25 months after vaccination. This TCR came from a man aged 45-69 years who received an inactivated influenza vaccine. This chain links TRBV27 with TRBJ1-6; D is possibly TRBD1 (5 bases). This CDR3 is CASRRGEYNSPLRF. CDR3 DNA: TGTGCCAGCAGACGGGGGGAGTATAATTCACCCCTCCGCTTT.